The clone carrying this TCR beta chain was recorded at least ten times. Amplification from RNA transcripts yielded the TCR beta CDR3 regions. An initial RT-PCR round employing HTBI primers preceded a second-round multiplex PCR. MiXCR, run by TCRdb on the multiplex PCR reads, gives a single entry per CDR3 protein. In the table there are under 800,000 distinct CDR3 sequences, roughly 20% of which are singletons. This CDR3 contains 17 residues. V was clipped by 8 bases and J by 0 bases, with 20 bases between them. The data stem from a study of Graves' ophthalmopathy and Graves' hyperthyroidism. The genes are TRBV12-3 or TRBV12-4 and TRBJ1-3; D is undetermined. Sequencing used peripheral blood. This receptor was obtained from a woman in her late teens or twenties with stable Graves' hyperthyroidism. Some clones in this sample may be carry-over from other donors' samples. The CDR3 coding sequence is TGTGCCAGCTTTCCCCGCTTTCCGGAGCGCTCTGGAAACACCATATATTTT. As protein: CASFPRFPERSGNTIYF.